This T cell receptor (beta chain) was sequenced for a study of blood T cell repertoires in COVID-19. Study summary: The cDNA or gDNA used as material had been derived from T cells, B-cell-depleted T cells, or PBMCs.

Original analysis: Amplification of reference gene primers was used by the study to estimate nucleated cell counts. Profiled with immunoSEQ multiplex PCR; TCRdb holds only in-frame clones, not every one. D and trimming come from the DNA, and the V and J calls and clone size come from that table. The repertoire includes approximately 500,000 clones, around 87% of them detected once, and 1.5% to 2% sits in the top ten. Ages ranged from about 18 to 90 years, with residence in fewer than 25 US areas. Cohorts were based on clinical histories the participants reported. Trimming took off 10 bases at V and 2 bases at J, with 14 bases between the two ends. The CDR3 covers 13 residues. The germline V gene has CDR1 SGHDN and CDR2 FVKESK.

This chain uses TRBV14 with TRBJ1-1; D may be TRBD1 (6 bases). The TCR was taken from a woman aged 40 to 50 who had recovered from COVID-19. Input material: PBMCs or T cells enriched from blood (not recorded which). The chain's CDR3 is CATAKGDNTEAFF. The CDR3, as DNA: TGTGCCACCGCTAAGGGGGACAACACTGAAGCTTTCTTT.